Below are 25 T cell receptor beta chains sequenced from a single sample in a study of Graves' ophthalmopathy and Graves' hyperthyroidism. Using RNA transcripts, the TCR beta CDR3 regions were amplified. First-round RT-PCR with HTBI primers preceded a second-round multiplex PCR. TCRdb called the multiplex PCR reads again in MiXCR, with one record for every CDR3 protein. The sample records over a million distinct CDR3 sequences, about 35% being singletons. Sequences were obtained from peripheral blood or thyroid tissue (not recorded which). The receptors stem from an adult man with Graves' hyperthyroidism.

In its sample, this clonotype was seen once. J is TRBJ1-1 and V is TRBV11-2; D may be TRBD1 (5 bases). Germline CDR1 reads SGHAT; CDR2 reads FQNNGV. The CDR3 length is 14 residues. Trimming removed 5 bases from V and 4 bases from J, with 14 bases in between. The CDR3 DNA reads TGTGCCAGCAGCGTGGACACGCTGAGCACTGAAGCTTTCTTT. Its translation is CASSVDTLSTEAFF.

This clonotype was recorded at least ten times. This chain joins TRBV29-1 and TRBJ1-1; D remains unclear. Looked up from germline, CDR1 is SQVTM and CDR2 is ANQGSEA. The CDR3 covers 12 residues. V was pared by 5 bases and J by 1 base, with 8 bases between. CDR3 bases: TGCAGCGTTCGAGGGAGGAACACTGAAGCTTTCTTT. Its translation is CSVRGRNTEAFF.

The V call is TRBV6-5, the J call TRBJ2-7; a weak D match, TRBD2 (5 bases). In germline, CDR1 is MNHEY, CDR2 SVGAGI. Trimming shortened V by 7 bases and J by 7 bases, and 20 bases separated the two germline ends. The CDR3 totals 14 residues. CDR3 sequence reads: CASNRRRSPWEQYF. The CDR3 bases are TGTGCCAGCAATCGAAGGAGGTCCCCATGGGAGCAGTACTTC.

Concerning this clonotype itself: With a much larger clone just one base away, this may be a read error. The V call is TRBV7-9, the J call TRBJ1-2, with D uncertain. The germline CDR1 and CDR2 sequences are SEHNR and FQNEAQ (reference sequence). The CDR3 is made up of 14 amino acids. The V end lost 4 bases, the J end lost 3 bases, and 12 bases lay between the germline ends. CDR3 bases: TGTGCCAGCAGCTGGAAGCCTGGGTACTATGGCTACACCTTC. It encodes CASSWKPGYYGYTF.

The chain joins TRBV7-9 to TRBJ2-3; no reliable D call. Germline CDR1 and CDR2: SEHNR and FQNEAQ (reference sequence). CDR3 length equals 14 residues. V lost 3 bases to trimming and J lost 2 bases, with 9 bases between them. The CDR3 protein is CASSLGSLTDTQYF. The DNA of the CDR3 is TGTGCCAGCAGCTTGGGCAGCCTCACAGATACGCAGTATTTT.

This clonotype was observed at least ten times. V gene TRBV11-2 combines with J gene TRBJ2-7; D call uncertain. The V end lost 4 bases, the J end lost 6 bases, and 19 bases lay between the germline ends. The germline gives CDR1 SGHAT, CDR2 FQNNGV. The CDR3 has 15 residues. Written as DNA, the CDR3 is TGTGCCAGCAGCTCCTCCTCGGCCCGAACGGGCGAGCAGTACTTC. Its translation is CASSSSSARTGEQYF.

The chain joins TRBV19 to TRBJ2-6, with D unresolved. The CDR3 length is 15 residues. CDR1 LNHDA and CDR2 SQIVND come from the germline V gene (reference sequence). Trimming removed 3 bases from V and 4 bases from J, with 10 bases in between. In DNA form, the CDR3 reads TGTGCCAGTAGTATCCGGGTTGGCGGGGCCAACGTCCTGACTTTC. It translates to CASSIRVGGANVLTF. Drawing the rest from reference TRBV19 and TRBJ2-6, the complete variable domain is DGGITQSPKYLFRKEGQNVTLSCEQNLNHDAMYWYRQDPGQGLRLIYYSQIVNDFQKGDIAEGYSVSREKKESFPLTVTSAQKNPTAFYLCASSIRVGGANVLTFGAGSRLTVL.

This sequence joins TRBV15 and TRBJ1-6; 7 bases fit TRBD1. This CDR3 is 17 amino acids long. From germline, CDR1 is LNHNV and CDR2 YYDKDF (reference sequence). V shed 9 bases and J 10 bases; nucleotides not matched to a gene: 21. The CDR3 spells CATRDRDDEQVQSPLHF. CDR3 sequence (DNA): TGTGCCACAAGAGACAGGGACGACGAGCAGGTGCAATCACCCCTCCACTTT.

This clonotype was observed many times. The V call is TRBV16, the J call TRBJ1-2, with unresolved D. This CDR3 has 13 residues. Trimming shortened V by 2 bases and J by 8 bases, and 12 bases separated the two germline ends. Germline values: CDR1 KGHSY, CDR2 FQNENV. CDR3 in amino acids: CASSQPGLAGYTF. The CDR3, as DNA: TGTGCCAGCAGCCAACCGGGTCTTGCGGGCTACACCTTC.

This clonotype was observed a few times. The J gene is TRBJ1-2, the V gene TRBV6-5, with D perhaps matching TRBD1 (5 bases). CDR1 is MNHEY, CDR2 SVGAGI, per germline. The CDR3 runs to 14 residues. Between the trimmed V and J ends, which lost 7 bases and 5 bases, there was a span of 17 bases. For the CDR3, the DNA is TGTGCCAGCATCGGTCCAGGGCGGGAATATGGCTACACCTTC. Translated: CASIGPGREYGYTF.

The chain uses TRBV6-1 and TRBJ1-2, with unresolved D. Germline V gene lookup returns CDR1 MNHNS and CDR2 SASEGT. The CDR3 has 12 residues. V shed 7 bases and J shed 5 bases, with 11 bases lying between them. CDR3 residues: CASIHQGYGYTF. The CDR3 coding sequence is TGTGCCAGCATCCACCAAGGGTATGGCTACACCTTC.

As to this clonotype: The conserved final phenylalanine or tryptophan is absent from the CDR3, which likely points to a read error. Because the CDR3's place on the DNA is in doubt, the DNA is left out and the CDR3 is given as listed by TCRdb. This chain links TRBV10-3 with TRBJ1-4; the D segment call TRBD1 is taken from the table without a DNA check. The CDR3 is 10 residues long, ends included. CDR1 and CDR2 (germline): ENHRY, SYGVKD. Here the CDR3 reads CAIRGQQQVR.

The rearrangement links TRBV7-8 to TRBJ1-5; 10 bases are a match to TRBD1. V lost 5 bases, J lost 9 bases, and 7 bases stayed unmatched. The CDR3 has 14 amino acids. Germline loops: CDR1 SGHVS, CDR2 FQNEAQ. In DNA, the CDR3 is TGTGCCAGCAGCCAGGGACAGGGGCTGAGGCCCCAGCATTTT. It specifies CASSQGQGLRPQHF.

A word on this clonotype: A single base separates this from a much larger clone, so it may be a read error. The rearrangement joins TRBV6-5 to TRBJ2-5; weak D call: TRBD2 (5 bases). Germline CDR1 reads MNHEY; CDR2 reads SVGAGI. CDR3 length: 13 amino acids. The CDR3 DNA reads TGTGCCAGCAGTCTGAACCTAAGGGAGACCCGGTACTTC. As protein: CASSLNLRETRYF.

The CDR3: CASSRNQGYNQPQHF. The CDR3 nucleotides read TGTGCCAGCAGTCGGAATCAGGGGTACAATCAGCCCCAGCATTTT. This chain uses TRBV7-2 with TRBJ1-5, with D possibly TRBD1 on 6 matching bases. The CDR3 is 15 residues long. Germline V lookup: CDR1 SGHTA, CDR2 FQGNSA. The germline V and J ends were trimmed by 6 bases and 3 bases, with 15 bases remaining between them.

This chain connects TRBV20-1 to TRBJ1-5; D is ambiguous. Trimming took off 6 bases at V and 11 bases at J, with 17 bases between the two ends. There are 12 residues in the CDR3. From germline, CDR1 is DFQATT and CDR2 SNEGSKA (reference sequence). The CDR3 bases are TGCAGTGCCCAGCGGGGTGGCGAGACCCAGCATTTT. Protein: CSAQRGGETQHF.

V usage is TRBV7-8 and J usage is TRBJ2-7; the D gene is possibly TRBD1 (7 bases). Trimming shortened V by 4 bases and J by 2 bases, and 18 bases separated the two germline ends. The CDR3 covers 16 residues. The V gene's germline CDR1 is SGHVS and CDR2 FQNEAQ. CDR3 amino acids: CASSSRGQPNPYEQYF. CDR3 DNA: TGTGCCAGCAGCTCGCGGGGACAGCCGAACCCCTACGAGCAGTACTTC.

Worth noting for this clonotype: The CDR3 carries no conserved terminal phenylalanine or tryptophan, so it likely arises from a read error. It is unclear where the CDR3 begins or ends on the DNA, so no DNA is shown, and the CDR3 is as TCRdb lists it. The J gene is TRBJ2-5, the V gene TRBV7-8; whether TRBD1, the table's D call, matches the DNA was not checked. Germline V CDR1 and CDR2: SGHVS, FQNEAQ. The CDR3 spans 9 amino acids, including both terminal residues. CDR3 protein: CASSLTGVH.

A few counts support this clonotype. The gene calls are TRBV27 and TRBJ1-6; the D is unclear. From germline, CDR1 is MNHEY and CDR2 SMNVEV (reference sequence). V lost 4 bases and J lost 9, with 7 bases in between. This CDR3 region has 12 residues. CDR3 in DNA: TGTGCCAGCAGTTATGGTTCTTCACCCCTCCACTTT. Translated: CASSYGSSPLHF.

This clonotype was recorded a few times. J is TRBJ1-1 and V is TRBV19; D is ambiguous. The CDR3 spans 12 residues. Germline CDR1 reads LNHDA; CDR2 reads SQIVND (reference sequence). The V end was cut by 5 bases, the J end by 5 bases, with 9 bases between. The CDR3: CASSDRDTEAFF. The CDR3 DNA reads TGTGCCAGTAGTGACCGGGATACTGAAGCTTTCTTT.

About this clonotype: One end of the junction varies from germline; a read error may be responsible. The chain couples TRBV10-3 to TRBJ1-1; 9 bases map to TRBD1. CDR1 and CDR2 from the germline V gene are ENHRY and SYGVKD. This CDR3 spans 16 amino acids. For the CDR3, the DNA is TGTGCCATCAGCCAACAGGGGGCAGGAGGAGGTACTGAAGCTTCCTTT. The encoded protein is CAISQQGAGGGTEASF.

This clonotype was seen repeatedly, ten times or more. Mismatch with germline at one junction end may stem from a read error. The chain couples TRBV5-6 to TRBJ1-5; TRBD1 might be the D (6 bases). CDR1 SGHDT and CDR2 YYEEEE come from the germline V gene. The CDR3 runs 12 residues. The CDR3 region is CASNAGDQPQHF. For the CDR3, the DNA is TGTGCAAGCAACGCAGGGGATCAGCCCCAGCATTTT.

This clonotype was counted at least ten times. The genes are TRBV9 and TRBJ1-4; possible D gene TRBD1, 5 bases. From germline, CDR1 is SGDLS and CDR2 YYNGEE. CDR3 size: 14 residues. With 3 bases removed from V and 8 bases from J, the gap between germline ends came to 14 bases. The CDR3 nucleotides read TGTGCCAGCAGCGGGGGGGAGTCAAGCGAAAAACTGTTTTTT. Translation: CASSGGESSEKLFF. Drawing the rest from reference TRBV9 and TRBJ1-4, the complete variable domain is DSGVTQTPKHLITATGQRVTLRCSPRSGDLSVYWYQQSLDQGLQFLIQYYNGEERAKGNILERFSAQQFPDLHSELNLSSLELGDSALYFCASSGGESSEKLFFGSGTQLSVL.

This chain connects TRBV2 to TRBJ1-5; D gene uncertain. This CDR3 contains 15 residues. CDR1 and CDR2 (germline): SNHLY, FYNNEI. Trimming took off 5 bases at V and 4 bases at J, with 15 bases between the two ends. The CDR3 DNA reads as TGTGCCAGCAGTTGGGATAGGGTTCGGAATCAGCCCCAGCATTTT. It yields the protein CASSWDRVRNQPQHF.

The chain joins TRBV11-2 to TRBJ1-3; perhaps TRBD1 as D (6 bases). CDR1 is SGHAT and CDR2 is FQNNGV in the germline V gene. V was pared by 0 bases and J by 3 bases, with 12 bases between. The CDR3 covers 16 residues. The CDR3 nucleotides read TGTGCCAGCAGCTTAGATCGCGGACAGTTTGGAAACACCATATATTTT. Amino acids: CASSLDRGQFGNTIYF. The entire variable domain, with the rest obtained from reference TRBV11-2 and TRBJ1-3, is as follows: EAGVAQSPRYKIIEKRQSVAFWCNPISGHATLYWYQQILGQGPKLLIQFQNNGVVDDSQLPKDRFSAERLKGVDSTLKIQPAKLEDSAVYLCASSLDRGQFGNTIYFGEGSWLTVV.